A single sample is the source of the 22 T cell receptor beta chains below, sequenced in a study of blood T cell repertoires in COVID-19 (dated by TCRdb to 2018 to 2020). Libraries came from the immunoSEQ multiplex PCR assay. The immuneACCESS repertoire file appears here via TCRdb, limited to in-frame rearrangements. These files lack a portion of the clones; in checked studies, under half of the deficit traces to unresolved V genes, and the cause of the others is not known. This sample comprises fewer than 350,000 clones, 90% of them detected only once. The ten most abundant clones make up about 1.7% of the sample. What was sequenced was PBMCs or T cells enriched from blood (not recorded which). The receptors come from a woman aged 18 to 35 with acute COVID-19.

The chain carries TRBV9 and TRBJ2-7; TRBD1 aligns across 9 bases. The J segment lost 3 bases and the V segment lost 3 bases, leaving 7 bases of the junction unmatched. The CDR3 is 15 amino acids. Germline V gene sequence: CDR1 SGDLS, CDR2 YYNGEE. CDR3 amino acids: CASSGGTGTHYEQYF. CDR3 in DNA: TGTGCCAGCAGCGGGGGGACAGGGACTCACTACGAGCAGTACTTC.

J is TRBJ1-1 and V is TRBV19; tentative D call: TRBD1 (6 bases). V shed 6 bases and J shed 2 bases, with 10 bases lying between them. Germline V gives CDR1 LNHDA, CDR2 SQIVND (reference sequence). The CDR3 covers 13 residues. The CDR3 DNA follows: TGTGCCAGTAGCGACAGGACTAACACTGAAGCTTTCTTT. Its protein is CASSDRTNTEAFF. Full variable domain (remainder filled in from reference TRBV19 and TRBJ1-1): DGGITQSPKYLFRKEGQNVTLSCEQNLNHDAMYWYRQDPGQGLRLIYYSQIVNDFQKGDIAEGYSVSREKKESFPLTVTSAQKNPTAFYLCASSDRTNTEAFFGQGTRLTVV.

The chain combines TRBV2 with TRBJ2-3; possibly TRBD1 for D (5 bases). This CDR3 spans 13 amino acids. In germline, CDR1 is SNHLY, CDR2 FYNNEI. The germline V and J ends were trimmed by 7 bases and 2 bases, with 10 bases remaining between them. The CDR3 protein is CASNGAFTDTQYF. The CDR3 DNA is TGTGCCAGCAATGGGGCTTTCACAGATACGCAGTATTTT.

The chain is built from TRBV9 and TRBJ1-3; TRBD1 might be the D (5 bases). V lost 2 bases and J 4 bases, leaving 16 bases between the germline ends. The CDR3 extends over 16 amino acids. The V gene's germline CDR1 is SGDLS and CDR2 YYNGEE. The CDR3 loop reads CASSVREGYEGNTIYF. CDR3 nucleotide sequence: TGTGCCAGCAGCGTCAGGGAGGGTTATGAGGGAAACACCATATATTTT.

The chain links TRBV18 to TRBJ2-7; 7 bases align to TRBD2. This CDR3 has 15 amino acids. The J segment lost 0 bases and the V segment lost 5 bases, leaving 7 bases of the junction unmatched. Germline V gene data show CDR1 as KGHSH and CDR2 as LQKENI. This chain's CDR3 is CASSATSDPSYEQYF. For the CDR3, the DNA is TGTGCCAGCTCAGCTACTAGCGACCCCTCCTACGAGCAGTACTTC.

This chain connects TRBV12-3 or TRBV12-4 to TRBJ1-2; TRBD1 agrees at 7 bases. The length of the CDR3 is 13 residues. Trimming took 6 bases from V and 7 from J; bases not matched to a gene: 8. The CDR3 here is CASRPTGWSGYTF. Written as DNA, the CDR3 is TGTGCCAGCAGACCGACAGGGTGGTCTGGCTACACCTTC.

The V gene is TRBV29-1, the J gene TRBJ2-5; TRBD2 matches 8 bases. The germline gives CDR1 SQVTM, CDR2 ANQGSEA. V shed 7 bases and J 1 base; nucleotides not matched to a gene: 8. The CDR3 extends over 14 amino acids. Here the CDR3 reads CSAHLAGGQETQYF. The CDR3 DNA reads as TGCAGCGCCCACCTCGCGGGGGGCCAAGAGACCCAGTACTTC.

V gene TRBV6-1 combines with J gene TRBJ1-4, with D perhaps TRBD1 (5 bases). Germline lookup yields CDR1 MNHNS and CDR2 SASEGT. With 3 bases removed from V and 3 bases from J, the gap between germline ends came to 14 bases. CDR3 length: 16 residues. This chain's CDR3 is CASSDRDWRANEKLFF. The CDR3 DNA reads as TGTGCCAGCAGTGATCGGGACTGGCGGGCTAATGAAAAACTGTTTTTT.

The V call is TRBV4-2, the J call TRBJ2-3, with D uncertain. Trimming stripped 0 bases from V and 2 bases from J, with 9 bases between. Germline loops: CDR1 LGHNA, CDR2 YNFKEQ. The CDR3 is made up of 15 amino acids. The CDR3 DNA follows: TGTGCCAGCAGCCAAGAGAGTGGGCCCACAGATACGCAGTATTTT. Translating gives CASSQESGPTDTQYF.

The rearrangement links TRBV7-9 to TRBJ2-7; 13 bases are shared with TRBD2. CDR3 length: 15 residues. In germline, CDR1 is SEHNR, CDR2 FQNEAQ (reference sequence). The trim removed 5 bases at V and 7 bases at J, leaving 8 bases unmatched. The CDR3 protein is CASSPGTSGTWEQYF. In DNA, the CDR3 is TGTGCCAGCAGCCCCGGGACTAGCGGGACTTGGGAGCAGTACTTC.

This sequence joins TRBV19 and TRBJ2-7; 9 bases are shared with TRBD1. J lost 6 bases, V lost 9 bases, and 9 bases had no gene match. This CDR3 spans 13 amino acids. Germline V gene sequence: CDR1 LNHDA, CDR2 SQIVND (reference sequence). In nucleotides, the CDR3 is TGTGCCAGCTCCGGGACAGGGACCTCCGAGCAGTACTTC. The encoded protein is CASSGTGTSEQYF.

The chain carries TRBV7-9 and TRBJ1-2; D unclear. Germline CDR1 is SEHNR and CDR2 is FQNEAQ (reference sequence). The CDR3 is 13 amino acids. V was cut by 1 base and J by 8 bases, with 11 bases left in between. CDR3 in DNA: TGTGCCAGCAGCTTAGACGCCGGGTCCGGCTACACCTTC. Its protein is CASSLDAGSGYTF.

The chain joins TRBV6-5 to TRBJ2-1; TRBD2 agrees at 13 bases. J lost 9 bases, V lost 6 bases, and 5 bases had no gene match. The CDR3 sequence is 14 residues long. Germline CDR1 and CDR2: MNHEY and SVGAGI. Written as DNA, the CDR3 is TGTGCCAGCAGGGGACTAGCGGGATATGGTGAGCAGTTCTTC. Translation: CASRGLAGYGEQFF.

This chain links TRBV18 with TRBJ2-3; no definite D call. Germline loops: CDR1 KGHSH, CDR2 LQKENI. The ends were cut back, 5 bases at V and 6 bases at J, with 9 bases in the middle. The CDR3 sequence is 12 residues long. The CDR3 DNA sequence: TGTGCCAGCTCAAACCTCGGGGATACGCAGTATTTT. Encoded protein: CASSNLGDTQYF.

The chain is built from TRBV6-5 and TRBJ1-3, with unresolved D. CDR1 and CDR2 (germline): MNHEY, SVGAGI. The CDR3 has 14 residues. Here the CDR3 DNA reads TGTGCAACCAGCAAAGAGGGCTCTGGAAACACCATATATTTT. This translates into CATSKEGSGNTIYF.

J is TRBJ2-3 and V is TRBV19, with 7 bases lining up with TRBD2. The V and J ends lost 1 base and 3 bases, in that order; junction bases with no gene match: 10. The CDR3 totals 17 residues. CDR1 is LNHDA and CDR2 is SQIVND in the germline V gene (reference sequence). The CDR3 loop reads CASSIGGLPGITDTQYF. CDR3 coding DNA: TGTGCCAGTAGTATAGGGGGACTACCCGGAATTACAGATACGCAGTATTTT.

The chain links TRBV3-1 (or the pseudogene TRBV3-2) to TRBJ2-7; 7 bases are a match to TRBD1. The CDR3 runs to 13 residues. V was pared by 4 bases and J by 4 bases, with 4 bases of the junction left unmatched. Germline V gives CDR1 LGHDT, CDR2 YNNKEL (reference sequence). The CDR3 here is CASSRQGSYEQYF. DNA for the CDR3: TGTGCCAGCAGCCGACAGGGTTCGTACGAGCAGTACTTC.

The chain's CDR3 is CASSIGQGMGEQFF. Here the CDR3 DNA reads TGTGCCAGTAGTATCGGACAGGGAATGGGTGAGCAGTTCTTC. The chain uses TRBV19 and TRBJ2-1; 8 bases agree with TRBD1. The CDR3 loop spans 14 amino acids. The germline CDR1 and CDR2 sequences are LNHDA and SQIVND (reference sequence). V lost 3 bases, J lost 9 bases, and 7 bases stayed unmatched.

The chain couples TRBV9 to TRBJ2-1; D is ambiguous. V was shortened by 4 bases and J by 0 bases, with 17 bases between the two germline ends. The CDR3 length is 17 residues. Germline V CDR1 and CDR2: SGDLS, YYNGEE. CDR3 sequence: CASSSVPASYSYNEQFF. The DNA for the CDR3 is TGTGCCAGCAGCTCAGTGCCCGCTTCTTACTCCTACAATGAGCAGTTCTTC.

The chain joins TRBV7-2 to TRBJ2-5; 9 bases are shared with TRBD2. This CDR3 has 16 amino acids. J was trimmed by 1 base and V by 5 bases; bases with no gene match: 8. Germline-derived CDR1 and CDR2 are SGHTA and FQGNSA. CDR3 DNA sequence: TGTGCCAGCAGCCCCCGACTAGCGGTAATCCAAGAGACCCAGTACTTC. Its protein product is CASSPRLAVIQETQYF.

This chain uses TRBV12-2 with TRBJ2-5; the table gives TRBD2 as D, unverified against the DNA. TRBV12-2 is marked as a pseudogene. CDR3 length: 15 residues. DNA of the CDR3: TGTGCAAGTCGCCCTAGAGTGGGACTTCAAGAGACCCAGTACTTC. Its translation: CASRPRVGLQETQYF.

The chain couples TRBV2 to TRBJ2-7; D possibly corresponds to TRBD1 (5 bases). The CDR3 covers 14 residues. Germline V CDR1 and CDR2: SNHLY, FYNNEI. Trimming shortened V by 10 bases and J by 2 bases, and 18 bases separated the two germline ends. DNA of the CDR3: TGTGCCACCCAGAAGACAGTAAACGCCTACGAGCAGTACTTC. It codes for CATQKTVNAYEQYF.